The 4 T cell receptor beta chains listed next were all sequenced from one sample in a study of cytomegalovirus exposure and HLA in healthy donors (dated by TCRdb to 2015 to 2018). Receptor libraries were prepared by the immunoSEQ multiplex PCR assay. For the multiplex PCR, a mixture combining 60 forward primers for TCR Vbeta segments and 13 reverse primers for TCR Jbeta segments was used. The table was pulled from immuneACCESS by TCRdb, which kept in-frame rearrangements only. Such tables lose some clones; where checked, under half of the loss comes from unresolved V genes, and the rest has no known cause. The sample includes 110,000 to 150,000 clones, with roughly 10% observed a single time. In total, the top ten clones hold around 1.9% of the sample. The specimen was PBMCs. These receptors were collected from a male donor in good health and CMV-seronegative.

V and J are TRBV29-1 and TRBJ2-3, with 7 bases identical to TRBD2. This CDR3 region has 16 residues. Germline lookup yields CDR1 SQVTM and CDR2 ANQGSEA. V trimming: 6 bases; J trimming: 0 bases; junction bases outside the gene matches: 12. Here the CDR3 DNA reads TGCAGCGTCGCCGCGGGGAGGGGCCAGAGCACAGATACGCAGTATTTT. Its protein is CSVAAGRGQSTDTQYF.

The table lists this clone with a few counts. This chain uses TRBV7-9 with TRBJ1-6; TRBD1 aligns across 7 bases. The length of the CDR3 is 16 residues. The ends lost 5 bases at V and 9 bases at J; junction bases unmatched: 13. CDR1 is SEHNR and CDR2 is FQNEAQ in the germline V gene (reference sequence). The DNA for the CDR3 is TGTGCCAGCAGCAGACAGGGACCAAAGGAGGGTTCACCCCTCCACTTT. Translated: CASSRQGPKEGSPLHF.

The gene calls are TRBV11-2 and TRBJ2-1; 9 nucleotides line up with TRBD2. J was trimmed by 4 bases and V by 5 bases; bases with no gene match: 3. CDR3 length equals 14 residues. Germline V gene data show CDR1 as SGHAT and CDR2 as FQNNGV. The CDR3 nucleotides are TGTGCCAGCAGCGCGGGGGGGCGGTACAATGAGCAGTTCTTC. It translates to CASSAGGRYNEQFF. The variable domain in full, completed from reference TRBV11-2 and TRBJ2-1, reads EAGVAQSPRYKIIEKRQSVAFWCNPISGHATLYWYQQILGQGPKLLIQFQNNGVVDDSQLPKDRFSAERLKGVDSTLKIQPAKLEDSAVYLCASSAGGRYNEQFFGPGTRLTVL.

This chain connects TRBV6-1 to TRBJ2-5, with 7 bases that match TRBD2. The CDR3 covers 16 residues. Per germline, CDR1 MNHNS and CDR2 SASEGT. Trimming at V came to 2 bases and at J to 5 bases, leaving 11 bases not matched to a gene. The CDR3 nucleotides are TGTGCCAGCAGTGAAAGGAGCGGGAAGCTTTGGGAGACCCAGTACTTC. Amino acids: CASSERSGKLWETQYF.